The clone carrying this T cell receptor beta chain was observed once. Its antigen is not known. Germline CDR1 and CDR2: SEHNR and FQNEAQ (reference sequence). The CDR3 sequence is 16 residues long. Unmatched junction bases numbered 4, after V lost 1 base and J lost 3 bases. The repertoire was sequenced with immunoSEQ multiplex PCR; TCRdb's copy has only in-frame clones and lacks some. The data show 250,000 to 400,000 clones, roughly 87% seen once. The data stem from a study of cytomegalovirus exposure and HLA in healthy donors. Study as a whole: The 130 or so validation repertoires, a later analysis reported, used the same platform as the roughly 730 repertoires from the first cohort.

Overall study results and limits: There were some public TCRs occurring in many donors, but most TCR sequences were rare. The listing of fewer than 200 TCR beta chains classed them as cytomegalovirus-associated. Reportedly, cytomegalovirus status was diagnosed with high sensitivity and specificity.

The sample taken for sequencing was PBMCs. The clonotype comes from a man younger than 45 in good health and CMV-seronegative. V is TRBV7-9 and J is TRBJ2-1, with TRBD2 identical over 9 bases. CDR3 nucleotides: TGTGCCAGCAGCTTAGTTGGCGGGGGGGACTACAATGAGCAGTTCTTC. Translation: CASSLVGGGDYNEQFF.